This paragraph reports one T cell receptor (beta chain). Its antigen is as yet unknown. This specimen belongs to a study of CXCR3-negative and CXCR3-positive naive CD8 T cells. CDR3 size: 13 residues. CDR1 and CDR2 from the germline V gene are PRHDT and FYEKMQ (reference sequence). Notes on the study in general: Memory CD8+ cells showed much lower diversity, while both naive subsets were comparably high.

TRB cDNA libraries were made by UMI-labeled 5' RACE. TCRdb reprocessed the 5' RACE reads and reports one entry per CDR3 protein, with no DNA. The listing records over 80,000 distinct CDR3 sequences. The sequence was obtained from a human donor in good health. Some clones in this sample may be carry-over from other donors' samples. The sequenced sample was naive CXCR3- CD8+ T cells from blood. Sample subset: CD45RO-CCR7+CD27+CD95- naive CD8+ T cells lacking CXCR3 (TNR3-). The V call is TRBV13, the J call TRBJ2-7; TCRdb's assignment of TRBD1 cannot be checked, as there is no DNA. CDR3 protein: CASSRGRDYEQYF.